This T cell receptor (beta chain) appears in the sequencing data of a study of CD8+CD57+ T cells in acquired aplastic anemia. This clonotype was counted between two and nine times. Researchers used genomic DNA as the template to profile TCR beta VDJ and CDR3. TCRdb passed the reads through MiXCR, listing each CDR3 protein once. The data contain 150,000 to 180,000 distinct CDR3 sequences, approximately 52% of them seen just once; the ten biggest clones take up 9.5% to 15%. In patients chosen for sequencing, flow cytometry had shown CD8+CD57+ cell expansion. Patients, without exception, had severe acquired aplastic anemia. Unmatched junction bases numbered 9, after V lost 1 base and J lost 8 bases. CDR3 length equals 16 residues. Germline CDR1 is DFQATT and CDR2 is SNEGSKA (reference sequence).

This receptor was obtained from a human donor with aplastic anemia. The chain employs TRBV20-1 and TRBJ1-6; 9 nucleotides align to TRBD1. Sequenced input: sorted CD4+, CD8+, or CD8+CD57+ T cells (not recorded which) from PBMCs. DNA for the CDR3: TGCAGTGCTAGAGCCCCACAGGGGGCGTTGGATTCACCCCTCCACTTT. It is translated as CSARAPQGALDSPLHF.